This paragraph covers one T cell receptor beta chain sequence. Its target is unknown. The CDR3 has 13 residues. Trimming took 5 bases from V and 4 from J, leaving 12 bases between them. CDR1 and CDR2 from the germline V gene are SGHRS and YFSETQ. For the second PCR, which ran for roughly 6 to 11 cycles, a sample-barcoded 5' primer and a J-beta primer mix were used. Each CDR3 protein is one row after TCRdb ran MiXCR on the 5' RACE reads. The table has around 1,800,000 distinct CDR3 sequences, approximately 40% seen once. The data were obtained in a study of blood T cells in healthy people across ages. The study, taken as a whole, reports: Long-lived donors carried more naive CD4+ cells and greater diversity than aged donors.

This sequence originates from a human donor in good health. Material: blood. This chain connects TRBV5-1 to TRBJ1-1; no clear D gene. Written as DNA, the CDR3 is TGCGCCAGCAGTCAGGACGGAAGCACTGAAGCTTTCTTT. Its translation: CASSQDGSTEAFF.